Below, one T cell receptor beta chain is given with its context. The V end was cut by 4 bases, the J end by 4 bases, with 20 bases between. The CDR3 runs 17 residues. Germline CDR1 LNHDA, CDR2 SQIVND (reference sequence). This sample is part of a study of blood T cell repertoires in COVID-19. Across the whole study: Specimens from acute and convalescent COVID-19 originated in the United States, Italy and Spain.

Some clones are missing from TCRdb's copy, which holds only in-frame ones; the method was immunoSEQ multiplex PCR. The repertoire has approximately 160,000 clones, about 90% of them found once; the top ten carry about 6.5%. Which cohort a participant joined came from the clinical history participants gave. Recovered status applied to Cohort 3 donors who had two consecutive negative PCRs. It also applied to those with clearance or with symptom resolution. The chain links TRBV19 to TRBJ2-1; D may be TRBD2 (6 bases). This sequence was found in a woman in her fifties or sixties who had recovered from COVID-19. The sequenced material came from PBMCs or T cells enriched from blood (not recorded which). CDR3 in DNA: TGTGCCAGTAGTACCTCCCCTAGCGTGAGGGTTTACAATGAGCAGTTCTTC. This sequence encodes CASSTSPSVRVYNEQFF.